The subject of this entry is one TCR beta chain. Antigen unknown. The sample is drawn from a study of T cell responses to AZD1222 COVID-19 vaccine. Here immunoSEQ multiplex PCR was the method, and the copy in TCRdb shows in-frame clones only, minus some. This repertoire shows about 140,000 clones, 80% to 95% found once; its top ten account for about 3.7%. Points from the study as a whole: A mostly white British donor set with more females was recruited, and clonal diversity was possibly underestimated. Only after the peak T cell response were repertoires sampled. The number of AZD1222 recipients seropositive at baseline was only five to seven. Spike-specific TCRs gained breadth and depth after people received two AZD1222 doses.

This specimen was peripheral blood, taken 28 days after the second AZD1222 dose. This sequence was found in an adult who received the AZD1222 COVID-19 vaccine.

The CDR3 region is CASNPPGGANTEAFF. Here the CDR3 DNA reads TGTGCCAGCAACCCCCCAGGGGGAGCGAACACTGAAGCTTTCTTT. The V call is TRBV5-4, the J call TRBJ1-1; 7 bases fit TRBD1. Unmatched junction bases numbered 9, after V lost 6 bases and J lost 1 base. Germline loops: CDR1 SGHNT, CDR2 YYREEE (reference sequence). CDR3 length: 15 residues.